This TCR beta chain originates from a study of cytomegalovirus exposure and HLA in healthy donors. In regard to this clone: Its antigen is as yet unknown.

The study's findings and limits: Overall, approximately 150 TCR beta chains were annotated as cytomegalovirus-associated.

CDR1 LNHDA and CDR2 SQIVND come from the germline V gene (reference sequence). Trimming at V came to 6 bases and at J to 0 bases, leaving 1 base not matched to a gene. The CDR3 runs 14 residues. In the PCR, 60 Vbeta and 13 Jbeta primers were used. Clones were read by immunoSEQ multiplex PCR, and TCRdb kept only the in-frame ones, dropping some. This listing includes 150,000 to 200,000 clones. The rearrangement uses TRBV19 and TRBJ1-3; 8 bases align to TRBD1. The source is a woman aged 18-29 years in good health and CMV-seropositive. The sample comprised PBMCs. The CDR3 DNA follows: TGTGCCAGTAGCACAGGGGGCTCTGGAAACACCATATATTTT. Translated, it gives CASSTGGSGNTIYF.